This note documents a single T cell receptor (beta chain) sequence. The antigen is not known. This entry is derived from a study of cytomegalovirus exposure and HLA in healthy donors. Study-wide results and caveats: After further analysis at a later stage, 16,951 TCR beta sequences were associated with HLA alleles at 0.05 false discovery rate.

CDR1 and CDR2 (germline): MNHEY, SMNVEV (reference sequence). The CDR3 has 15 residues. V was trimmed by 4 bases and J by 7 bases, leaving 14 bases between them. PCR was performed using 60 Vbeta and 13 Jbeta primers. The method was immunoSEQ multiplex PCR; TCRdb's version includes in-frame clones alone and lacks a portion of them. The data hold around 130,000 clones, with 75% to 85% observed a single time. The clonotype originates from a male donor in good health and CMV-seronegative. Sequencing used PBMCs. The chain combines TRBV27 with TRBJ1-6; D remains ambiguous. The CDR3 region has the DNA TGTGCCAGCAGTTCCAGGACTCTGGGGAATTCACCCCTCCACTTT. As protein: CASSSRTLGNSPLHF.